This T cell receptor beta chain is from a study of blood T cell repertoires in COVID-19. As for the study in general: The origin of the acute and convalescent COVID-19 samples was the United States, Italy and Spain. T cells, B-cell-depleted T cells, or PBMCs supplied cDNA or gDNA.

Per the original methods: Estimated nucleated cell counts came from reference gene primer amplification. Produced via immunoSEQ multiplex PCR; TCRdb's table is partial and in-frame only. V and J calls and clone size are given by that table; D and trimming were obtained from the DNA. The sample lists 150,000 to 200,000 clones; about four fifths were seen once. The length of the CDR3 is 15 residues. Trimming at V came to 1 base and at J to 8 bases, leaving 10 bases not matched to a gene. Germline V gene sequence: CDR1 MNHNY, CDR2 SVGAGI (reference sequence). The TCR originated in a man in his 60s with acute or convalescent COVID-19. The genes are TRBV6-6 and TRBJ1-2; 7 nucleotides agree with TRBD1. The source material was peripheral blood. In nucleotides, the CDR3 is TGTGCCAGCAGTTACTTCCCGGACAGGCTAAACGGCTACACCTTC. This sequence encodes CASSYFPDRLNGYTF.